What follows are 28 T cell receptor beta chains derived from one specimen sequenced in a study of blood T cell repertoires in COVID-19. Clones were read by immunoSEQ multiplex PCR, and TCRdb kept only the in-frame ones, dropping some. The repertoire holds roughly 200,000 clones, with around 86% as singletons. The sequenced sample was PBMCs or T cells enriched from blood (not recorded which). These receptors were taken from a woman aged 25 to 39 who had recovered from COVID-19.

CDR3 sequence: CSVPLGDTEAFF. In nucleotides, the CDR3 is TGCAGCGTCCCCCTCGGGGACACTGAAGCTTTCTTT. The rearrangement uses TRBV29-1 and TRBJ1-1; D not certain. Trimming shortened V by 6 bases and J by 3 bases, and 11 bases separated the two germline ends. The CDR3 consists of 12 residues. Germline V lookup: CDR1 SQVTM, CDR2 ANQGSEA.

This rearrangement joins TRBV27 to TRBJ2-3; weak D call: TRBD2 (6 bases). The CDR3 contains 16 residues. Trimming pared 5 bases from V and 3 bases from J, leaving 18 bases between. The V gene's germline CDR1 is MNHEY and CDR2 SMNVEV (reference sequence). The CDR3, as DNA: TGTGCCAGCAGTCCACCCATGGTGGAGGGAACAGATACGCAGTATTTT. This encodes CASSPPMVEGTDTQYF.

V is TRBV10-2 and J is TRBJ1-3; no clear D. Germline-derived CDR1 and CDR2 are WSHSY and SAAADI. Trimming took off 3 bases at V and 2 bases at J, with 14 bases between the two ends. This CDR3 has 16 amino acids. CDR3: CASSDRSVETGNTIYF. The DNA of the CDR3 is TGCGCCAGCAGTGATCGTTCGGTTGAAACTGGAAACACCATATATTTT.

The chain recombines TRBV5-4 with TRBJ1-3, with TRBD1 matching 8 bases. CDR3 length: 14 amino acids. Germline CDR1 SGHNT, CDR2 YYREEE (reference sequence). J gave up 8 bases and V 4 bases, and 8 bases lay outside the gene matches. CDR3 amino acids: CASSQGTGRDTIYF. The CDR3 DNA is TGTGCCAGCAGCCAGGGGACAGGCCGGGACACCATATATTTT.

The chain carries TRBV10-2 and TRBJ2-7; unclear D gene. With 2 bases removed from V and 2 bases from J, the gap between germline ends came to 10 bases. The CDR3 runs to 14 residues. In germline, CDR1 is WSHSY, CDR2 SAAADI. In nucleotides, the CDR3 is TGCGCCAGCAGTGAGGCATTTGAGGCCTACGAGCAGTACTTC. Translated: CASSEAFEAYEQYF.

This clone has a handful of counts. The chain combines TRBV2 with TRBJ2-3; D unclear. CDR1 SNHLY and CDR2 FYNNEI come from the germline V gene. This CDR3 spans 15 amino acids. V was clipped by 2 bases and J by 2 bases, with 11 bases between them. In DNA, the CDR3 is TGTGCCAGCAGTGAATTGCTAGGTTTCACAGATACGCAGTATTTT. Translating gives CASSELLGFTDTQYF.

The rearrangement links TRBV2 to TRBJ2-1; 11 bases line up with TRBD2. The germline gives CDR1 SNHLY, CDR2 FYNNEI. V lost 3 bases to trimming and J lost 0 bases; unmatched junction nucleotides: 1. CDR3 length: 16 residues. The CDR3 sequence is CASSETSGISYNEQFF. CDR3 nucleotides: TGTGCCAGCAGTGAGACTAGCGGGATCTCCTACAATGAGCAGTTCTTC.

The rearrangement uses TRBV21-1 and TRBJ2-5; the DNA was not used to check the table's D call, TRBD2. TRBV21-1 is classified as a pseudogene. CDR3 length: 14 residues. The DNA for the CDR3 is TGTGCCAGCCATAAAGGGAGACGGGGGGTGGCCCAGTACTTC. This codes for CASHKGRRGVAQYF.

The chain couples TRBV6-6 to TRBJ2-5; D remains ambiguous. Trimming shortened V by 4 bases and J by 5 bases, and 8 bases separated the two germline ends. Germline-derived CDR1 and CDR2 are MNHNY and SVGAGI (reference sequence). This CDR3 contains 12 residues. The CDR3 loop is CASSSTEETQYF. The CDR3 DNA sequence: TGTGCCAGCAGTTCCACAGAGGAGACCCAGTACTTC.

The J gene is TRBJ1-2, the V gene TRBV21-1; the table assigns TRBD1, which was not confirmed against the DNA. TRBV21-1 is deemed a pseudogene. The CDR3 has 15 amino acids. The CDR3 DNA reads TGTGCCAGCAGCAACGGACAGGGTCTGAACTATGGCTACACCTTC. This gives the protein CASSNGQGLNYGYTF.

V is TRBV28 and J is TRBJ1-4; TRBD1 is a possible D gene (6 bases). The CDR3 length is 16 residues. From germline, CDR1 is MDHEN and CDR2 SYDVKM. The V end was cut by 6 bases, the J end by 8 bases, with 22 bases between. CDR3 sequence reads: CASRPHTGTSGEKLFF. In DNA form, the CDR3 reads TGTGCCAGCAGGCCACATACAGGGACATCTGGCGAAAAACTGTTTTTT.

The chain combines TRBV6-1 with TRBJ1-5, with 7 bases that match TRBD1. With V trimmed by 4 bases and J by 2 bases, 17 bases remained unmatched. CDR1 and CDR2 from the germline V gene are MNHNS and SASEGT. The CDR3 consists of 19 residues. As DNA, the CDR3 is TGTGCCAGCAGTGTGGGAACAGGGGTGTTTTTTTTAGGCAATCAGCCCCAGCATTTT. Translated: CASSVGTGVFFLGNQPQHF.

The chain has TRBV27 and TRBJ2-1; D is ambiguous. This CDR3 has 13 amino acids. Trimming removed 0 bases from V and 5 bases from J, with 5 bases in between. Germline-derived CDR1 and CDR2 are MNHEY and SMNVEV (reference sequence). The CDR3 here is CASSLSSDNEQFF. CDR3 nucleotide sequence: TGTGCCAGCAGTTTATCGTCAGACAATGAGCAGTTCTTC.

The V and J genes are TRBV6-5 and TRBJ2-4, with a tentative D call TRBD1 (6 bases). The CDR3 consists of 14 residues. Trimming pared 10 bases from V and 8 bases from J, leaving 21 bases between. The germline CDR1 and CDR2 sequences are MNHEY and SVGAGI. CDR3 residues: CATQKTGGGDIQYF. CDR3 in DNA: TGTGCCACACAAAAGACAGGCGGCGGAGACATTCAGTACTTC.

A remark on this clone: At one end the junction does not follow the germline gene, possibly because of a read error. The rearrangement uses TRBV5-1 and TRBJ1-4; D gene unclear. In germline, CDR1 is SGHRS, CDR2 YFSETQ. This CDR3 has 12 amino acids. The CDR3 coding sequence is TGCGCCAGGATCCAGACTACTGAAAAACTGTTTTTT. Protein: CARIQTTEKLFF.

The chain links TRBV10-2 to TRBJ2-2, with TRBD2 identical over 11 bases. CDR3 length: 16 residues. With V trimmed by 6 bases and J by 3 bases, 6 bases remained unmatched. CDR1 is WSHSY, CDR2 SAAADI, per germline. The CDR3 DNA reads TGCGCCAGCAGATCTAGTAGCGGGAGGGACACCGGGGAGCTGTTTTTT. The encoded protein is CASRSSSGRDTGELFF.

This clone was recorded once. The chain links TRBV2 to TRBJ2-3, with 11 positions matching TRBD2. V gave up 4 bases and J gave up 1 base; unmatched junction bases: 4. In germline, CDR1 is SNHLY, CDR2 FYNNEI. The CDR3 extends over 16 amino acids. The CDR3 sequence: CASSGLSGRGTDTQYF. The CDR3 nucleotides read TGTGCCAGCAGTGGACTTAGCGGGAGGGGCACAGATACGCAGTATTTT. The complete variable domain, with remaining parts taken from reference TRBV2 and TRBJ2-3, reads EPEVTQTPSHQVTQMGQEVILRCVPISNHLYFYWYRQILGQKVEFLVSFYNNEISEKSEIFDDQFSVERPDGSNFTLKIRSTKLEDSAMYFCASSGLSGRGTDTQYFGPGTRLTVL.

The rearrangement links TRBV4-1 to TRBJ1-2; D is undetermined. CDR1 MGHRA and CDR2 YSYEKL come from the germline V gene. The length of the CDR3 is 14 residues. Trimming left V 1 base short and J 8 bases short, with 14 bases between. The CDR3 DNA reads as TGCGCCAGCAGCCAAGCAACGATTTCGGGAGGCTACACCTTC. Translated: CASSQATISGGYTF.

This chain links TRBV29-1 with TRBJ2-3; possible D gene TRBD2, 6 bases. Per the germline V gene, CDR1 is SQVTM and CDR2 is ANQGSEA. The CDR3 runs to 16 residues. V was trimmed by 5 bases and J by 1 base, leaving 19 bases between them. The CDR3 reads CSVKVIGGTGTDTQYF. CDR3 nucleotides: TGCAGCGTTAAGGTAATAGGCGGGACCGGCACAGATACGCAGTATTTT.

The chain has TRBV5-6 and TRBJ2-1; 9 positions match TRBD1. J gave up 1 base and V 1 base, and 3 bases lay outside the gene matches. Germline CDR1 SGHDT, CDR2 YYEEEE. There are 16 residues in the CDR3. CDR3 sequence reads: CASSLYGTGSYNEQFF. CDR3 nucleotides: TGTGCCAGCAGCTTGTATGGGACAGGGTCCTACAATGAGCAGTTCTTC.

The chain carries TRBV7-9 and TRBJ2-1; 8 positions agree with TRBD1. From germline, CDR1 is SEHNR and CDR2 FQNEAQ (reference sequence). The CDR3 has 14 amino acids. With 5 bases clipped from V and 5 bases from J, the junction kept 5 bases outside the gene matches. The CDR3 sequence: CASSRWDRNNEQFF. DNA for the CDR3: TGTGCCAGCAGCCGGTGGGACAGGAACAATGAGCAGTTCTTC. The variable domain in full, with the rest retrieved from reference TRBV7-9 and TRBJ2-1, is DTGVSQNPRHKITKRGQNVTFRCDPISEHNRLYWYRQTLGQGPEFLTYFQNEAQLEKSRLLSDRFSAERPKGSFSTLEIQRTEQGDSAMYLCASSRWDRNNEQFFGPGTRLTVL.

The CDR3 protein is CASSLLGVGTEAFF. The DNA of the CDR3 is TGTGCCAGCAGCCTCCTCGGGGTTGGCACTGAAGCTTTCTTT. The V call is TRBV16, the J call TRBJ1-1; unclear D gene. Per germline, CDR1 KGHSY and CDR2 FQNENV. Trimming shortened V by 4 bases and J by 4 bases, and 13 bases separated the two germline ends. This CDR3 is 14 amino acids long.

The chain uses TRBV4-1 and TRBJ1-1, with 10 bases aligning to TRBD1. This CDR3 has 14 residues. Trimming removed 3 bases from V and 4 bases from J; junction bases left unmatched: 2. The germline V gene has CDR1 MGHRA and CDR2 YSYEKL. Here the CDR3 DNA reads TGCGCCAGCAGCCAGGACAGGGGGTCCACTGAAGCTTTCTTT. Protein: CASSQDRGSTEAFF.

V gene TRBV18 combines with J gene TRBJ1-1; a weak D match, TRBD1 (5 bases). The CDR3 has 15 amino acids. CDR1 is KGHSH, CDR2 LQKENI, per germline. Trimming stripped 0 bases from V and 5 bases from J, with 13 bases between. For the CDR3, the DNA is TGTGCCAGCTCACCACCCCAGCGGGAGGGGACTGAAGCTTTCTTT. Its protein is CASSPPQREGTEAFF.

The rearrangement uses TRBV12-3 or TRBV12-4 and TRBJ2-5; D remains unclear. The CDR3 runs 13 residues. The germline V and J ends were trimmed by 3 bases and 5 bases, with 10 bases remaining between them. DNA for the CDR3: TGTGCCAGCAGTTTGAGAGGTATTGAGACCCAGTACTTC. Its protein product is CASSLRGIETQYF.

V usage is TRBV6-2 or TRBV6-3 and J usage is TRBJ1-5; tentatively, D is TRBD1 (6 bases). The CDR3 runs 14 residues. Trimming left V 4 bases short and J 12 bases short, with 19 bases between. Germline values: CDR1 MNHEY, CDR2 SVGEGT. The CDR3 region is CASSSFGEGEGQHF. CDR3 bases: TGTGCCAGCAGTTCCTTCGGGGAGGGGGAAGGCCAGCATTTT.

The V and J genes are TRBV11-1 and TRBJ1-1; no definite D call. V lost 7 bases and J lost 7, with 16 bases in between. The CDR3 spans 13 residues. Germline V gene lookup returns CDR1 SGHAT and CDR2 FQDESV (reference sequence). CDR3: CASTVLDGSEAFF. In DNA, the CDR3 is TGTGCCAGCACAGTTCTGGACGGGAGTGAAGCTTTCTTT.

The CDR3 is CASSPGQAWWGQPQHF. The CDR3 region has the DNA TGTGCCAGTAGTCCAGGACAGGCTTGGTGGGGTCAGCCCCAGCATTTT. The chain has TRBV19 and TRBJ1-5; TRBD1 matches at 7 bases. Looked up from germline, CDR1 is LNHDA and CDR2 is SQIVND (reference sequence). CDR3 length: 16 residues. Trimming took 5 bases from V and 6 from J; bases not matched to a gene: 13.